The sequence of this T cell receptor beta chain was determined in a study of T-cell reconstitution after alpha-beta-depleted transplantation in children. Construction of the TCRbeta library involved unique molecular identifiers. TCRdb itself ran the PCR reads through MiXCR, one entry per CDR3 protein. This table has 170,000 or so distinct CDR3 sequences, around 7% appearing once. This clonotype was recorded at least ten times. The receptor was isolated from a human donor who donated a stem cell graft to a child with Wiskott-Aldrich syndrome. The sample in question was PBMCs from the stem cell graft donor, obtained from the stem cell graft.

The CDR3: CASSQSAGNTIYF. DNA of the CDR3: TGTGCCAGCAGCCAATCGGCCGGAAACACCATATATTTT. The chain carries TRBV16 and TRBJ1-3; no clear D gene. Germline values: CDR1 KGHSY, CDR2 FQNENV. CDR3 length: 13 residues. V lost 0 bases and J 4 bases, leaving 4 bases between the germline ends.